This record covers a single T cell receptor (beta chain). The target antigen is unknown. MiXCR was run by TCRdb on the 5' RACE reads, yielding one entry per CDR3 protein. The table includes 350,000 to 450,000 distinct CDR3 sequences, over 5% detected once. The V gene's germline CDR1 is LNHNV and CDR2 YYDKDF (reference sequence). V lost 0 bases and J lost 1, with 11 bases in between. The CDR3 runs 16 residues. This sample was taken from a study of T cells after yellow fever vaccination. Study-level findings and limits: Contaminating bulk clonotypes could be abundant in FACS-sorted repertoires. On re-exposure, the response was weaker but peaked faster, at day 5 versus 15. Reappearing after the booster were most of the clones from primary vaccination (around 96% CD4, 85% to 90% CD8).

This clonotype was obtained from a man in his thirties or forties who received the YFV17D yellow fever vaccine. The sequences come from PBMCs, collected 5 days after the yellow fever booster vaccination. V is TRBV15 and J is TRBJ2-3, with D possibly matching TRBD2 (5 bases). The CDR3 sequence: CATSRERVYGTDTQYF. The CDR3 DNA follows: TGTGCCACCAGCAGAGAGAGGGTTTATGGCACAGATACGCAGTATTTT.